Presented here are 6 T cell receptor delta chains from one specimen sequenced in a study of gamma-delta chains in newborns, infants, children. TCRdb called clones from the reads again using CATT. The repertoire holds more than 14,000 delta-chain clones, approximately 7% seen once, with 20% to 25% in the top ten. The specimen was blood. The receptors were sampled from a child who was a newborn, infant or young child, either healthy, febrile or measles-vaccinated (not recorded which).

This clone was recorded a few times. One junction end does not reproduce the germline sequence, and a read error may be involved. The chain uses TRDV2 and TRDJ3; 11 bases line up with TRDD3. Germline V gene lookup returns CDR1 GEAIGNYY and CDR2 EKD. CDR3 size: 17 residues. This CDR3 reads CACDPLGDTWDTREMFF. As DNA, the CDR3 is TGTGCCTGTGATCCTCTGGGGGATACCTGGGACACCCGAGAGATGTTTTTC.

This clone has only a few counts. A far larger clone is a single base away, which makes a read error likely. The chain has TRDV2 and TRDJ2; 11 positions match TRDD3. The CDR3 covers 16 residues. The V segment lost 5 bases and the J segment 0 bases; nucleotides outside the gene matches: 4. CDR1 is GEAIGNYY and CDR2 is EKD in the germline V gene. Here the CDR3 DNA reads TGTGCCTGTGGCGTACTGGGGGATACTTTGACAGCACAACTCTTCTTT. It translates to CACGVLGDTLTAQLFF.

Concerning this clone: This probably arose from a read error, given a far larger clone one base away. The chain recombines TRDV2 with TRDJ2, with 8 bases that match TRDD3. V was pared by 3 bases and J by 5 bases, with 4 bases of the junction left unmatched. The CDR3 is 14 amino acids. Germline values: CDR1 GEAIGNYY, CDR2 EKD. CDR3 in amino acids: CACDAVGDTAQLFF. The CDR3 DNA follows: TGTGCCTGTGACGCCGTGGGGGATACAGCACAACTCTTCTTT.

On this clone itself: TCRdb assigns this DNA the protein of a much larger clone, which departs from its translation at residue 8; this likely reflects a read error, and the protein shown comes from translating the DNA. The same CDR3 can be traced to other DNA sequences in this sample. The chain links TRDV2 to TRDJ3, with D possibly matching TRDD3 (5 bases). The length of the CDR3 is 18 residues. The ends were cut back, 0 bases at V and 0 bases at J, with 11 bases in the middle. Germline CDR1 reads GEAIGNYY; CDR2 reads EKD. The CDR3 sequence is CACDTWGASSWDTRQMFF. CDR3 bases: TGTGCCTGTGACACCTGGGGCGCGAGCTCCTGGGACACCCGACAGATGTTTTTC.

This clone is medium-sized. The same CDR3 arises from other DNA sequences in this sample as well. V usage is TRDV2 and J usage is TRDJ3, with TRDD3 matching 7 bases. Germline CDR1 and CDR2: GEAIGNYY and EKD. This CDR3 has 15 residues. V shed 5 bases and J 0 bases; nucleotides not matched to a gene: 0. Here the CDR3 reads CACGGYSWDTRQMFF. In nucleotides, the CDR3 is TGTGCCTGTGGGGGATACTCCTGGGACACCCGACAGATGTTTTTC.

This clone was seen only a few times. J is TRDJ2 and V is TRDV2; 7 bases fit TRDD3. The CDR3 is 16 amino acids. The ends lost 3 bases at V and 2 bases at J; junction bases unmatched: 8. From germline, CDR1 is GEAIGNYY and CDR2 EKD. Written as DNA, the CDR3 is TGTGCCTGTGACGCCGGGTGGGGGAACTTGACAGCACAACTCTTCTTT. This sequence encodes CACDAGWGNLTAQLFF.